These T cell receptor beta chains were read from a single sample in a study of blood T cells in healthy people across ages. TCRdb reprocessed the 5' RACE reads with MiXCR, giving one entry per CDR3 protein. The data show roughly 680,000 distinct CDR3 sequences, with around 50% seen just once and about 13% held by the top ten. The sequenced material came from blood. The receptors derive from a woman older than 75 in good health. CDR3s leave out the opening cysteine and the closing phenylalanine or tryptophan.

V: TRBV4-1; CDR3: ASSPDVGYEQF
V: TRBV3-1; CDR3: ASSQDRAAGVTDTQY
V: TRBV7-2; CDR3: ASSLAGAAGNTIY
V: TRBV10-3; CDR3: ASRRLPDTGELF
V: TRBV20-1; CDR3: SARGQGLETQY
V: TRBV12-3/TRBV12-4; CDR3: ASTFRPTDYNEQY
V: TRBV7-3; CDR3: ASSSGLASYNEQF
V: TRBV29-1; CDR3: SVPGAASNTGELF
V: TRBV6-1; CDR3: ASRDSLLAPQH
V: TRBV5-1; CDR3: ASSFSYTGELF
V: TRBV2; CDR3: ASSDLSPVETQY
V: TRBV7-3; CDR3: ASSLGMGSSYEQY
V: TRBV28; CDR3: ASSLSQNNEQF
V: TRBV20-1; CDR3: SAIARAYNEQY
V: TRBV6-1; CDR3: ASSEAQGLLETQY
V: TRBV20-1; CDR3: SATTQGNQPQH
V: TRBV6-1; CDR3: ASSRGTDSSYEQY
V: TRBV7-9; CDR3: ASSRVEGNNEQF